The 5 T cell receptor beta chains below were found in one sample sequenced in a study of OX40 agonist ivuxolimab in advanced cancers. Clones were sequenced by immunoSEQ multiplex PCR, and TCRdb holds only the in-frame ones, with some missing. This table holds tens of thousands of clones, about 93% found once. The sample here was CD4+ or CD8+ T cells sorted from blood, taken in a trial of the OX40 agonist ivuxolimab. The receptors derive from an adult with an advanced solid tumor such as melanoma, head and neck, liver or kidney cancer.

The chain carries TRBV7-6 and TRBJ2-2, with 7 positions matching TRBD1. With V trimmed by 5 bases and J by 0 bases, 6 bases remained unmatched. CDR1 SGHVS and CDR2 FNYEAQ come from the germline V gene. This CDR3 region has 16 residues. The CDR3 DNA reads as TGTGCCAGCAGCGAACAAGGGGGCGCGAACACCGGGGAGCTGTTTTTT. It yields the protein CASSEQGGANTGELFF.

V and J are TRBV7-2 and TRBJ2-5; 10 positions match TRBD1. This CDR3 has 19 residues. Germline CDR1 reads SGHTA; CDR2 reads FQGNSA. The V and J ends lost 1 base and 5 bases, in that order; junction bases with no gene match: 16. The CDR3 nucleotides are TGTGCCAGCAGCTTAGGGAGACCGGGACAGGGGTCCCTTGGGGAGACCCAGTACTTC. Its protein product is CASSLGRPGQGSLGETQYF. The full variable domain, rest sourced from reference TRBV7-2 and TRBJ2-5, is GAGVSQSPSNKVTEKGKDVELRCDPISGHTALYWYRQSLGQGLEFLIYFQGNSAPDKSGLPSDRFSAERTGGSVSTLTIQRTQQEDSAVYLCASSLGRPGQGSLGETQYFGPGTRLLVL.

This rearrangement joins TRBV19 to TRBJ2-2; D remains ambiguous. The CDR3 is made up of 15 amino acids. V lost 2 bases and J 0 bases, leaving 7 bases between the germline ends. Looked up from germline, CDR1 is LNHDA and CDR2 is SQIVND (reference sequence). As DNA, the CDR3 is TGTGCCAGTAGTATATTGCAGACGAACACCGGGGAGCTGTTTTTT. Amino acid sequence: CASSILQTNTGELFF.

CDR3 loop: CASSLDADPGLGYEQYF. The CDR3 coding sequence is TGCGCCAGCAGCTTGGATGCAGATCCGGGACTAGGCTACGAGCAGTACTTC. This sequence joins TRBV5-1 and TRBJ2-7; 8 bases line up with TRBD2. CDR1 is SGHRS, CDR2 YFSETQ, per germline. This CDR3 contains 17 residues. After removal of 0 bases from V and 3 bases from J, the junction contained 11 bases not matched to a gene.

This rearrangement joins TRBV10-3 to TRBJ2-7; no firm D call. The germline V gene has CDR1 ENHRY and CDR2 SYGVKD. The CDR3 extends over 13 amino acids. V gave up 0 bases and J gave up 6 bases, with 9 bases separating them. The CDR3 loop reads CAISESEVVEQYF. CDR3 coding DNA: TGTGCCATCAGTGAGTCCGAAGTGGTCGAGCAGTACTTC.